This T cell receptor beta chain was captured in a study of blood T cell repertoires in COVID-19. The assay was immunoSEQ multiplex PCR, and TCRdb's table has in-frame clones only and misses some. The sample includes over 150,000 clones, about 85% of them seen just once. V lost 7 bases, J lost 2 bases, and 14 bases lay in between. This CDR3 region has 14 residues. In germline, CDR1 is SNHLY, CDR2 FYNNEI. The chain joins TRBV2 to TRBJ2-5; a possible D gene is TRBD2 (5 bases). This TCR derives from a man older than 75 with COVID-19, enrolled during active disease. The sample was peripheral blood. The CDR3 nucleotides read TGTGCCAGCAAGGCCGACCGGGGACAAGAGACCCAGTACTTC. This translates into CASKADRGQETQYF.